This T cell receptor (beta chain) was documented in a study of response to subunit inactivated influenza vaccine. General observations from the study: After each seasonal influenza vaccination, few new T cells are recruited, the authors suggested.

TCRdb re-derived calls from the RT-PCR reads in MiXCR, one entry per CDR3 protein. The sample lists over 400,000 distinct CDR3 sequences; about an eighth were seen once. A note on this clonotype: Its antigen is unidentified.

V lost 0 bases, J lost 7 bases, and 16 bases lay in between. The CDR3 consists of 15 residues. The origin of this receptor is a man aged 50 to 60 who received an inactivated influenza vaccine. The sequences come from PBMCs from blood, collected more than 35 days after vaccination. The V and J genes are TRBV12-3 or TRBV12-4 and TRBJ2-7; no firm D call. The CDR3 nucleotides are TGTGCCAGCAGTTTAGCACCCGAAGGCTGGTGGGAGCAGTACTTC. It specifies CASSLAPEGWWEQYF.